What follows are 12 T cell receptor beta chains derived from one specimen sequenced in a study of blood T cell repertoires in COVID-19. Repertoires were generated with immunoSEQ multiplex PCR, while TCRdb's copy carries only in-frame clones and drops some. The top ten clones hold more than 5% of a sample with roughly 79,000 clones, 80% of them seen once. The sample was peripheral blood. These receptors came from a man in his sixties with active or convalescent COVID-19.

This clone has a handful of counts. The chain is built from TRBV10-3 and TRBJ1-3, with D perhaps TRBD1 (5 bases). CDR1 and CDR2 (germline): ENHRY, SYGVKD. The CDR3 has 13 residues. V was pared by 6 bases and J by 7 bases, with 13 bases between. The DNA of the CDR3 is TGTGCCATCAGAAAAGGGGATCGGAACACCATATATTTT. It codes for CAIRKGDRNTIYF.

The chain is built from TRBV10-3 and TRBJ2-1; 10 bases match TRBD1. CDR1 and CDR2 (germline): ENHRY, SYGVKD. The CDR3 loop spans 17 amino acids. Trimming removed 0 bases from V and 5 bases from J; junction bases left unmatched: 7. CDR3 bases: TGTGCCATCAGTGAGTCGATTGGGACAGGGGTGAACAATGAGCAGTTCTTC. It translates to CAISESIGTGVNNEQFF.

This clone was seen only a few times. V and J are TRBV23-1 and TRBJ2-7, with D perhaps TRBD1 (6 bases). TRBV23-1 has ORF status, its function being uncertain. V was trimmed by 7 bases and J by 7 bases, leaving 20 bases between them. The CDR3 extends over 14 amino acids. CDR3: CASNLRDNPVEQYF. In DNA form, the CDR3 reads TGCGCCAGCAACCTACGGGACAACCCTGTGGAGCAGTACTTC.

The table lists this clone with a count of one. The V gene is TRBV7-8, the J gene TRBJ1-2; D is uncertain. Trimming removed 5 bases from V and 2 bases from J, with 9 bases in between. This CDR3 contains 13 residues. Germline CDR1 and CDR2: SGHVS and FQNEAQ. DNA for the CDR3: TGTGCCAGCAGCCGGACTGGGAACTATGGCTACACCTTC. Translating gives CASSRTGNYGYTF.

This clone showed up just a few times. The chain combines TRBV30 with TRBJ2-3; 11 positions match TRBD1. Germline CDR1 is GTSNPN and CDR2 is SVGIG (reference sequence). CDR3 length: 16 amino acids. With V trimmed by 1 base and J by 4 bases, 7 bases remained unmatched. The CDR3 loop is CAWSGEVGQGADTQYF. DNA for the CDR3: TGTGCCTGGAGTGGAGAGGTGGGACAGGGGGCAGATACGCAGTATTTT. The whole variable domain, filled in from reference TRBV30 and TRBJ2-3, reads SQTIHQWPATLVQPVGSPLSLECTVEGTSNPNLYWYRQAAGRGLQLLFYSVGIGQISSEVPQNLSASRPQDRQFILSSKKLLLSDSGFYLCAWSGEVGQGADTQYFGPGTRLTVL.

This sequence joins TRBV27 and TRBJ1-2; TRBD1 matches at 7 bases. The CDR3 loop spans 18 amino acids. From germline, CDR1 is MNHEY and CDR2 SMNVEV (reference sequence). The J segment lost 5 bases and the V segment lost 8 bases, leaving 23 bases of the junction unmatched. The CDR3 loop reads CASAGLNRGSRQFYGYTF. The CDR3 nucleotides are TGTGCCAGCGCCGGGCTTAACAGGGGCTCCCGGCAGTTTTATGGCTACACCTTC.

This rearrangement joins TRBV5-5 to TRBJ2-5; 8 bases map to TRBD1. CDR1 and CDR2 (germline): SGHKS, YYEKEE (reference sequence). This CDR3 is built from 15 residues. The trim removed 3 bases at V and 4 bases at J, leaving 8 bases unmatched. The CDR3 DNA reads as TGTGCCAGCAGCTCTCCCGGGACAGGTGCAGAGACCCAGTACTTC. As protein: CASSSPGTGAETQYF.

The chain combines TRBV7-9 with TRBJ2-7; no clear D. Germline V gene data show CDR1 as SEHNR and CDR2 as FQNEAQ (reference sequence). The CDR3 contains 12 residues. V was trimmed by 5 bases and J by 2 bases, leaving 7 bases between them. CDR3 coding DNA: TGTGCCAGCAGCAGTGACACCTACGAGCAGTACTTC. Its protein is CASSSDTYEQYF.

The CDR3 region has the DNA TGCGCCAGCAGCGGACAGGGCCTAAACACTGAAGCTTTCTTT. Translation: CASSGQGLNTEAFF. The chain has TRBV4-3 and TRBJ1-1; 8 bases line up with TRBD1. The CDR3 is made up of 14 amino acids. The trim removed 5 bases at V and 2 bases at J, leaving 4 bases unmatched. The germline V gene encodes CDR1 LGHNA and CDR2 YSLEER.

Notes on this clone: At one end the junction does not follow the germline gene, possibly because of a read error. The chain carries TRBV7-7 and TRBJ2-5, with 9 bases fitting TRBD2. Per the germline V gene, CDR1 is SSHAT and CDR2 is FNYEAQ (reference sequence). The CDR3 consists of 16 residues. This chain's CDR3 is CASSLGSGGLQETQYF. The CDR3 bases are TGTGCTAGCAGCTTAGGAAGCGGGGGGTTACAAGAGACCCAGTACTTC.

The chain combines TRBV7-8 with TRBJ1-6, with D tentatively TRBD1 (6 bases). Germline V gene data show CDR1 as SGHVS and CDR2 as FQNEAQ. There are 15 residues in the CDR3. The V and J ends lost 2 bases and 5 bases respectively, with 10 bases between them. Here the CDR3 DNA reads TGTGCCAGCAGCTTATCCAACAGGGATAATTCACCCCTCCACTTT. Amino acids: CASSLSNRDNSPLHF.

The chain links TRBV7-2 to TRBJ1-6; possibly TRBD1 for D (5 bases). Trimming removed 1 base at V and 0 bases at J, with 10 bases between. The CDR3 consists of 17 residues. The germline V gene encodes CDR1 SGHTA and CDR2 FQGNSA. The CDR3 spells CASSLGAQGSYNSPLHF. DNA of the CDR3: TGTGCCAGCAGCTTAGGGGCCCAGGGCTCCTATAATTCACCCCTCCACTTT.